This T cell receptor beta chain was sequenced in a study of CD8+CD57+ T cells in acquired aplastic anemia. The template used for profiling TCR beta VDJ and CDR3 was genomic DNA. Each CDR3 protein gets one entry after TCRdb re-called the reads with MiXCR. Of fewer than 200,000 distinct CDR3 sequences in the sample, about 64% were seen once. The CDR3 is 16 amino acids. V was cut by 3 bases and J by 4 bases, with 17 bases left in between. This clonotype was counted many times. Specimen: sorted CD4+, CD8+, or CD8+CD57+ T cells (not recorded which) from PBMCs. This sequence was found in a human donor in good health. The V call is TRBV12-3 or TRBV12-4, the J call TRBJ2-3; TRBD1 or TRBD2 may be the D gene (5 bases each). The CDR3, as DNA: TGTGCCAGCAGTTTGCTTCCGGGGCCGTCTGCAGATACGCAGTATTTT. It translates to CASSLLPGPSADTQYF.